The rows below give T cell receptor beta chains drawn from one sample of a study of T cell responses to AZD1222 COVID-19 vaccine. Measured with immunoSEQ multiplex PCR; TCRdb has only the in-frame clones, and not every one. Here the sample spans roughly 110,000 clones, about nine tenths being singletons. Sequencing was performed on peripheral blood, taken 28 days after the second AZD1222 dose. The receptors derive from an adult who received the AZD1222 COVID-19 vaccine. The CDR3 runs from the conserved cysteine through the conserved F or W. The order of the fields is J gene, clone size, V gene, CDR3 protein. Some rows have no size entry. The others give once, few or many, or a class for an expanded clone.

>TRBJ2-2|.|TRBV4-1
CASSQVGIVRELFF
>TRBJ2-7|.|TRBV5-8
CASSSPRDNSYEQYF
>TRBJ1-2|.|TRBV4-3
CASSQELKGRGHYGYTF
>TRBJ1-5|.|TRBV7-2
CASSARGGNQPQHF
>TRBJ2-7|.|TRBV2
CADALSPYEQYF
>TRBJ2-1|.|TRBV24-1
CATSDLRQGREQFF
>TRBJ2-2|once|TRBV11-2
CASSLVRTPNTGELFF
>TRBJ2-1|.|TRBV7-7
CASSPGQGIYNEQFF
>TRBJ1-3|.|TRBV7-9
CASSLDRGTIYF
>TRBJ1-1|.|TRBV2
CASPRGAEAFF
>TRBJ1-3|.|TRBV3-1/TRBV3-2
CASSQGYANTIYF
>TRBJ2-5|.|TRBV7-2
CASSWLVAVGTTKKTQYF